Listed here is a single TCR beta chain. This entry is derived from a study of blood T cell repertoires in COVID-19. As for the study in general: Samples taken during acute and convalescent COVID-19 were collected in the United States, Italy and Spain.

The method was immunoSEQ multiplex PCR; TCRdb's version includes in-frame clones alone and lacks a portion of them. Of some 66,000 clones in the sample, approximately 93% were seen once. CDR3 length: 15 residues. Germline CDR1 reads SEHNR; CDR2 reads FQNEAQ (reference sequence). Trimming took 6 bases from V and 7 from J; bases not matched to a gene: 9. This chain joins TRBV7-9 and TRBJ2-2; TRBD1 aligns across 9 bases. The source material was peripheral blood. The receptor's source is a man aged 70-80 years with active COVID-19. The CDR3 loop reads CASSGGQGIYGELFF. The CDR3 DNA reads as TGTGCCAGCAGTGGGGGACAGGGTATTTACGGGGAGCTGTTTTTT.